Reported below is one TCR beta chain. The germline CDR1 and CDR2 sequences are ENHRY and SYGVKD. The J segment lost 1 base and the V segment lost 6 bases, leaving 10 bases of the junction unmatched. The CDR3 loop spans 17 amino acids. The source of the sample is a study of blood T cell repertoires in COVID-19. Study-level information: The United States, Italy and Spain supplied acute and convalescent COVID-19 samples. Nucleic acid was either cDNA or gDNA, and it came from T cells, B-cell-depleted T cells, or PBMCs.

Sequenced by immunoSEQ multiplex PCR; TCRdb stores in-frame clones only, minus some. The repertoire holds fewer than 500,000 clones, with around 86% as singletons. This clonotype was obtained from a woman in her 30s with active or convalescent COVID-19. This rearrangement joins TRBV10-3 to TRBJ1-1; 11 bases fit TRBD1. The sequenced material came from peripheral blood. CDR3 region: CAISAGQGAVGNTEAFF. In DNA, the CDR3 is TGTGCCATCAGCGCTGGACAGGGGGCAGTTGGGAACACTGAAGCTTTCTTT.